The following is a T cell receptor beta chain sequence with its context. The antigen is not known. Trimming removed 6 bases from V and 2 bases from J; junction bases left unmatched: 2. Looked up from germline, CDR1 is SGHTA and CDR2 is FQGTGA. This CDR3 has 13 amino acids. The source of the sample is a study of cytomegalovirus exposure and HLA in healthy donors. Points from the study as a whole: It was reported that TCR beta sequences correctly inferred the HLA-A and HLA-B alleles for most subjects.

Amplification used 60 Vbeta primers and 13 Jbeta primers. Method: immunoSEQ multiplex PCR; TCRdb's copy keeps in-frame clones and lacks some. The repertoire holds around 99,000 clones, with roughly 76% as singletons. This chain uses TRBV7-3 with TRBJ2-3, with 7 bases fitting TRBD1. The receptor comes from a woman in her fifties or sixties in good health and CMV-seropositive. The source material was PBMCs. The CDR3 region is CASRKGATDTQYF. As DNA, the CDR3 is TGTGCCAGCAGAAAGGGGGCCACAGATACGCAGTATTTT.